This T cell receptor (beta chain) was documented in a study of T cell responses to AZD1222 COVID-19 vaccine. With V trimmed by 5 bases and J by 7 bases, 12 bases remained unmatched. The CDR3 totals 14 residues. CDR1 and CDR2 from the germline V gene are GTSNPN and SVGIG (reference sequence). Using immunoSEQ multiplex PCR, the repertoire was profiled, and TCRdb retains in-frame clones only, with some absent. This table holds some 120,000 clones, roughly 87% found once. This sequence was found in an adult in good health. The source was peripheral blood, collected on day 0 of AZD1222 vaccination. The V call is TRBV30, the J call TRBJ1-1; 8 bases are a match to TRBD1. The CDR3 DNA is TGTGCCTGGGACAAAACAGGGGGGCGGTTTGAAGCTTTCTTT. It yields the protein CAWDKTGGRFEAFF. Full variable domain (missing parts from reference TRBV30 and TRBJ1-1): SQTIHQWPATLVQPVGSPLSLECTVEGTSNPNLYWYRQAAGRGLQLLFYSVGIGQISSEVPQNLSASRPQDRQFILSSKKLLLSDSGFYLCAWDKTGGRFEAFFGQGTRLTVV.